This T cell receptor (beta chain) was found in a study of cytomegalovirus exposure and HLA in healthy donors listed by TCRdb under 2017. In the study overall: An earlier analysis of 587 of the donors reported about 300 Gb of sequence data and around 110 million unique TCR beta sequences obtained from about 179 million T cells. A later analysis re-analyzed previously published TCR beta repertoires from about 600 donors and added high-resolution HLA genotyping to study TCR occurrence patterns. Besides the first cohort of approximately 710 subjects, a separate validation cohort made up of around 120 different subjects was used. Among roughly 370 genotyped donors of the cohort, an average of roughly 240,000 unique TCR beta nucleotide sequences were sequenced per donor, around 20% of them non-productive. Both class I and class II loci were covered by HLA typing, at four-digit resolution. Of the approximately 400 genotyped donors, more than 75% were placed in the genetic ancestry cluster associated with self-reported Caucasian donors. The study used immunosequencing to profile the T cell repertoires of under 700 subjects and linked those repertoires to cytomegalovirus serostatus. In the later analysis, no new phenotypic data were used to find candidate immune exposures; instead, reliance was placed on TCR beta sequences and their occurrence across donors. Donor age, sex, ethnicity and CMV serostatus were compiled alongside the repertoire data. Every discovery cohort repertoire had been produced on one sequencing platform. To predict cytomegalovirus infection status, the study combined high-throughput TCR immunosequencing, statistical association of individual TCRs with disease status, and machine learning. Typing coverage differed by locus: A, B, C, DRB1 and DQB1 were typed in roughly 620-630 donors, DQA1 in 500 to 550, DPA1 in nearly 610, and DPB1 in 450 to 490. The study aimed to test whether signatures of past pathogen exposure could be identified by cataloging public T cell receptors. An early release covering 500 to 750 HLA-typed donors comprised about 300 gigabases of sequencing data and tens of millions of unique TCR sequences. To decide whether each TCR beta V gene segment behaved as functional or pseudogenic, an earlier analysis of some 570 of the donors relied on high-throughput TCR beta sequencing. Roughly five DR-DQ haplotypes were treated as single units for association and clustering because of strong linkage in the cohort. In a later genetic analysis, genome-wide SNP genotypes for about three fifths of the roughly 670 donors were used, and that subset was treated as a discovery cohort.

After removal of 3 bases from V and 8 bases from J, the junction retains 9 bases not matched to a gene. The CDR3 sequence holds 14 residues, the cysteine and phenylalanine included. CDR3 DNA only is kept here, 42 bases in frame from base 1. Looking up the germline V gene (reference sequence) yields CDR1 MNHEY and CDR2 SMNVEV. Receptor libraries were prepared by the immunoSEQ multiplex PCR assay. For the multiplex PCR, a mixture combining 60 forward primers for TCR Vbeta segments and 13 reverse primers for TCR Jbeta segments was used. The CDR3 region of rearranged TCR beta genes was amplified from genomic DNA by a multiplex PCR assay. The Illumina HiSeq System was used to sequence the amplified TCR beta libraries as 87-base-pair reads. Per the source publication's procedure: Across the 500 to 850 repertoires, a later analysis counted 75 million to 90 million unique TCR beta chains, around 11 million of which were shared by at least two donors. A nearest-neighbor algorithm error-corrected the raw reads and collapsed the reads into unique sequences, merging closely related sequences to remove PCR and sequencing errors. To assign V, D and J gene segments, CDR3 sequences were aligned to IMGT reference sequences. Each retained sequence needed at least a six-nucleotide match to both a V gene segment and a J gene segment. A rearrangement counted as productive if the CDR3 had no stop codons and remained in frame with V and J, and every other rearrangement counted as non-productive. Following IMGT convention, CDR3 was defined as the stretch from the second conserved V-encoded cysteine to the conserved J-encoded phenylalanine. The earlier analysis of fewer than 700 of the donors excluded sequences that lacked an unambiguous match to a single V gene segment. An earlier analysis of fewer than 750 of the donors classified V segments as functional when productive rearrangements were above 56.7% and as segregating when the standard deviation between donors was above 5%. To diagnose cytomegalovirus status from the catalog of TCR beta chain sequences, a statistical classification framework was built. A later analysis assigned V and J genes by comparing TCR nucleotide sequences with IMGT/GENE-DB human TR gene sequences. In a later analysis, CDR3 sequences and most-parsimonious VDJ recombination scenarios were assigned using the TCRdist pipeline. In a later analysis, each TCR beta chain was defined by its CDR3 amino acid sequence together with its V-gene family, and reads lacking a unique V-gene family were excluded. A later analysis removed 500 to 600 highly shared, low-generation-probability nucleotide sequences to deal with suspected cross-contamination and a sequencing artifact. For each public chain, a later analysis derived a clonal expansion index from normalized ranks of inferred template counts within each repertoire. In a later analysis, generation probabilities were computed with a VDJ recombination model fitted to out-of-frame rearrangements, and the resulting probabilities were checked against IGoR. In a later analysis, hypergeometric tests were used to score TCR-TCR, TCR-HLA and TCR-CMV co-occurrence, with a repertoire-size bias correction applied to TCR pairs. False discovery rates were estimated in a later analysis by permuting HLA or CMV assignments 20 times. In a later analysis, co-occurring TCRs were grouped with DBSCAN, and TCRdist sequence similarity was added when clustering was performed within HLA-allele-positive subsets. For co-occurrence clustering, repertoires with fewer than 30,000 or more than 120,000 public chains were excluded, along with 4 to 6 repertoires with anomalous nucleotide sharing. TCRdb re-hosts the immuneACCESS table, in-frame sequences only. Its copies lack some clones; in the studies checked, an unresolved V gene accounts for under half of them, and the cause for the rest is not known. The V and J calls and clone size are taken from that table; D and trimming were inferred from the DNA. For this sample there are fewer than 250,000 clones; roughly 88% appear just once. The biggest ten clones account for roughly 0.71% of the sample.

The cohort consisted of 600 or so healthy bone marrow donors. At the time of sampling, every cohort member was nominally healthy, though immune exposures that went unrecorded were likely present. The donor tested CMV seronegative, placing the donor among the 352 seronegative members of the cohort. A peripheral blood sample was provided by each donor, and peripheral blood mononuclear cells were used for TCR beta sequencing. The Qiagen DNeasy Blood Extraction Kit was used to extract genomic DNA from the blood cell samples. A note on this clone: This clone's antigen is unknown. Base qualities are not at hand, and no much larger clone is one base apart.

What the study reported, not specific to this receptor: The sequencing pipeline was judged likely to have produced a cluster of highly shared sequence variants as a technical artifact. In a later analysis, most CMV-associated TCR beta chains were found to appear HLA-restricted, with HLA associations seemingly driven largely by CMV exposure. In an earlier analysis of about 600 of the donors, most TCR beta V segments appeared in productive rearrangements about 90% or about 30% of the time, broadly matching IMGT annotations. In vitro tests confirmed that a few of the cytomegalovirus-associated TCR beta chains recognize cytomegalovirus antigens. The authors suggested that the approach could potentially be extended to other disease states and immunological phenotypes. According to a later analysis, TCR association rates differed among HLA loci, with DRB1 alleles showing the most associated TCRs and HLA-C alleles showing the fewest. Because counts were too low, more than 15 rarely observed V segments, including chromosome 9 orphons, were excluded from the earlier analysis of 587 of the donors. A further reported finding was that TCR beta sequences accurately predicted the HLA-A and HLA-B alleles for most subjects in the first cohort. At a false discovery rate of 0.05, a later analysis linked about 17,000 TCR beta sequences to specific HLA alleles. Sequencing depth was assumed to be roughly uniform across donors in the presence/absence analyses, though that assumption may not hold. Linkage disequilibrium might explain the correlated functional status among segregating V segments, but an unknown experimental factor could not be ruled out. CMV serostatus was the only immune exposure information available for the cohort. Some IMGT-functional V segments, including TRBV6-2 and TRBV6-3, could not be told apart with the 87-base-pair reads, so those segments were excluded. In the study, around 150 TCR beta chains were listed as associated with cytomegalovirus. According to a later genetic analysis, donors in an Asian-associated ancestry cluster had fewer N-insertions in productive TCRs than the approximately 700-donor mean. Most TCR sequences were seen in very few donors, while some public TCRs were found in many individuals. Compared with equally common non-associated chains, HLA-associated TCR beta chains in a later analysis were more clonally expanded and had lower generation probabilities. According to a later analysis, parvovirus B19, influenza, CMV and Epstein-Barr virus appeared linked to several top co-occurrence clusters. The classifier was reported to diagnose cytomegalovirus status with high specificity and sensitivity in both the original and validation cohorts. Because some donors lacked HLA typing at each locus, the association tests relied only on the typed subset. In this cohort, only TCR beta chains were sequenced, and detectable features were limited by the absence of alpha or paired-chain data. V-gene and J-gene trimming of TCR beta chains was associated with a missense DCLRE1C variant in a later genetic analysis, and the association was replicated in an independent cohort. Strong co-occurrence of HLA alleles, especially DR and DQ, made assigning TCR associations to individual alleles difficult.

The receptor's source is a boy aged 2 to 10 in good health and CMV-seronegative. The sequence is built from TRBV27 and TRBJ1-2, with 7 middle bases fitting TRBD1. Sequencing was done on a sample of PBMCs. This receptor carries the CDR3 CASSFSQGMRGYTF. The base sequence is TGTGCCAGCAGTTTTTCACAGGGGATGAGAGGCTACACCTTC.